Listed here are 20 T cell receptor beta chains from one sample, sequenced in a study of monozygotic twins with inflammatory bowel disease. TCRdb re-analyzed the 5' RACE reads; it lists each CDR3 protein once, without DNA. The table for this sample gives approximately 330,000 distinct CDR3 sequences. Material: blood. These receptors were taken from a human donor with ulcerative colitis or Crohn's disease, or a healthy co-twin of an affected twin (not recorded which).

The rearrangement links TRBV10-3 to TRBJ2-3; the TCRdb call, TRBD2, lacks DNA for checking. Germline V gives CDR1 ENHRY, CDR2 SYGVKD. There are 14 residues in the CDR3. The CDR3 reads CAISGGTTGDTQYF.

CDR3 region: CSAHDDRVSTGYTF. The rearrangement joins TRBV20-1 to TRBJ1-2; the TCRdb call, TRBD1, lacks DNA for checking. The CDR3 is 14 amino acids. Germline lookup yields CDR1 DFQATT and CDR2 SNEGSKA (reference sequence).

The V gene is TRBV7-2, the J gene TRBJ2-7. The CDR3 loop spans 15 amino acids. Germline V gene lookup returns CDR1 SGHTA and CDR2 FQGNSA. The CDR3 region is CASSLAVGSSYEQYF.

This CDR3 reads CASSPGQGQGNYGYTF. The chain has TRBV5-1 and TRBJ1-2; with no DNA, the TCRdb D assignment of TRBD1 cannot be verified. The CDR3 contains 16 residues. CDR1 and CDR2 (germline): SGHRS, YFSETQ.

The chain has TRBV15 and TRBJ2-2; as DNA is missing, the TRBD1 call by TCRdb cannot be tested. This CDR3 comprises 15 residues. Germline CDR1 LNHNV, CDR2 YYDKDF (reference sequence). CDR3: CATSNLGQRGGELFF. Full variable domain (remainder filled in from reference TRBV15 and TRBJ2-2): DAMVIQNPRYQVTQFGKPVTLSCSQTLNHNVMYWYQQKSSQAPKLLFHYYDKDFNNEADTPDNFQSRRPNTSFCFLDIRSPGLGDTAMYLCATSNLGQRGGELFFGEGSRLTVL.

V gene TRBV12-3 or TRBV12-4 combines with J gene TRBJ1-2; as DNA is missing, the TRBD1 call by TCRdb cannot be tested. This CDR3 comprises 14 residues. The CDR3 sequence is CASSRVDSSYGYTF.

The chain carries TRBV10-3 and TRBJ2-7; TCRdb picks TRBD1, but there is no DNA to check that call. CDR1 is ENHRY and CDR2 is SYGVKD in the germline V gene. CDR3 length: 15 amino acids. This CDR3 is CAISDGARGGYEQYF.

This chain connects TRBV18 to TRBJ2-4. Germline V gene data show CDR1 as KGHSH and CDR2 as LQKENI. The CDR3 is 12 residues long. The CDR3 is CASSRSGDIQYF.

The V call is TRBV29-1, the J call TRBJ2-1; TCRdb returns TRBD2, unconfirmable since there is no DNA. CDR3 length: 16 amino acids. Germline loops: CDR1 SQVTM, CDR2 ANQGSEA. The CDR3 region is CSVLGLAGSSYNEQFF.

The chain carries TRBV20-1 and TRBJ2-5; TCRdb's D gene call, TRBD2, goes unchecked for lack of DNA. CDR3 size: 16 residues. The germline V gene has CDR1 DFQATT and CDR2 SNEGSKA (reference sequence). The CDR3 is CSAKLAGASVTETQYF.

The chain is built from TRBV20-1 and TRBJ1-5. The CDR3 extends over 12 amino acids. Germline V CDR1 and CDR2: DFQATT, SNEGSKA (reference sequence). This CDR3 reads CSARRRGQPQHF.

This sequence joins TRBV13 and TRBJ2-3. The CDR3 has 17 amino acids. Germline-derived CDR1 and CDR2 are PRHDT and FYEKMQ (reference sequence). The CDR3 is CASSASGWLSSTDTQYF.

The chain carries TRBV3-1 and TRBJ2-3; with no DNA, the TCRdb D assignment of TRBD2 cannot be verified. Germline V CDR1 and CDR2: LGHDT, YNNKEL (reference sequence). The CDR3 runs 19 residues. The CDR3 reads CASSQEASGVLERTDTQYF.

The chain employs TRBV7-9 and TRBJ1-1; checking the TCRdb D call of TRBD1 is not possible without DNA. Germline V CDR1 and CDR2: SEHNR, FQNEAQ (reference sequence). The CDR3 spans 15 residues. CDR3: CASSLEGGVSTEAFF.

The rearrangement links TRBV29-1 to TRBJ2-2; TCRdb's assignment of TRBD1 cannot be checked, as there is no DNA. The CDR3 is 12 amino acids. Germline loops: CDR1 SQVTM, CDR2 ANQGSEA. The CDR3 is CSAQGYTGELFF.

V and J are TRBV12-3 or TRBV12-4 and TRBJ2-5; the TCRdb D gene call, TRBD1, has no DNA to confirm it. The length of the CDR3 is 13 residues. CDR3 sequence: CASSLFGAETQYF.

The V gene is TRBV27, the J gene TRBJ2-7. Germline V gives CDR1 MNHEY, CDR2 SMNVEV (reference sequence). This CDR3 spans 15 amino acids. The CDR3 is CASSLYSGRTYEQYF.

Here the CDR3 reads CASSDGLSTDTQYF. J is TRBJ2-3 and V is TRBV7-2; the D call of TRBD2 rests on TCRdb alone, since no DNA is present to check it. Germline CDR1 reads SGHTA; CDR2 reads FQGNSA. This CDR3 spans 14 amino acids.

The genes are TRBV5-1 and TRBJ2-1; TCRdb gives TRBD2 as the D gene, but with no DNA this cannot be confirmed. Looked up from germline, CDR1 is SGHRS and CDR2 is YFSETQ. The CDR3 contains 15 residues. The chain's CDR3 is CASTTTSGSYNEQFF.

The CDR3 spells CASSDRGSGNTIYF. This rearrangement joins TRBV10-2 to TRBJ1-3; TCRdb lists TRBD1, though no DNA is available to test this call. Germline CDR1 is WSHSY and CDR2 is SAAADI. The CDR3 is 14 residues long.